These T cell receptor beta chains were read from a single sample in a study of OX40 agonist ivuxolimab in advanced cancers. The table came from immunoSEQ multiplex PCR; TCRdb's copy has only in-frame clones and leaves some out. The table includes more than 55,000 clones, 81% detected once. Sequences were derived from CD4+ or CD8+ T cells sorted from blood, sampled in a trial of the OX40 agonist ivuxolimab. The receptors here all came from an adult with an advanced solid tumor such as melanoma, head and neck, liver or kidney cancer. The CDR3 runs from the conserved cysteine through the conserved F or W. The D gene is left open where the match is weak. Clone size is given for some rows only: seen once, a few or many times, or a class if the clone is expanded.

clone_size j_call d_call v_call cdr3_aa cdr3_nt
. TRBJ1-1 . TRBV21-1 CIIKGVPEAFF TGCATTATCAAGGGTGTGCCTGAAGCTTTCTTT
. TRBJ2-2 TRBD1 TRBV18 CASSKRDSGTGNTGELFF TGTGCCAGCTCAAAACGAGACTCCGGGACAGGGAACACCGGGGAGCTGTTTTTT
. TRBJ2-7 . TRBV15 CARLSYEQYF TGTGCCAGGCTCTCCTACGAGCAGTACTTC
once TRBJ2-4 . TRBV6-5 CASGKNIQYF TGTGCCAGCGGAAAAAACATTCAGTACTTC
. TRBJ2-1 TRBD2 TRBV10-3 CAISETSGSYNEQFF TGTGCCATCAGTGAGACTAGCGGCTCCTACAATGAGCAGTTCTTC
few TRBJ1-2 . TRBV7-3 CASSLTSGGGYTF TGTGCCAGCAGCTTAACGTCCGGGGGTGGCTACACCTTC
. TRBJ2-7 TRBD1 TRBV15 CATSFQTGAYEQYF TGTGCCACCAGCTTCCAAACAGGGGCCTACGAGCAGTACTTC
. TRBJ2-5 TRBD2 TRBV19 CASQTGTSGWETQYF TGTGCCTCCCAGACCGGGACTAGCGGGTGGGAGACCCAGTACTTC
few TRBJ1-2 . TRBV30 CAWSPANYGYTF TGTGCCTGGAGTCCAGCTAACTATGGCTACACCTTC
. TRBJ2-7 . TRBV7-6 CASSRGMTGIHEQYF TGTGCCAGCAGCCGGGGGATGACAGGTATCCACGAGCAGTACTTC
. TRBJ1-2 . TRBV21-1 CASSRTGELNYGYTF TGTGCCAGCAGCCGAACAGGGGAACTTAACTATGGCTACACCTTC
few TRBJ1-5 TRBD1 TRBV5-4 CASSSQGATGHQPQHF TGTGCCAGCAGCTCCCAAGGGGCGACAGGGCACCAGCCCCAGCATTTT
. TRBJ1-4 . TRBV7-9 CASSLGTLNEKLFF TGTGCCAGCAGCTTAGGGACCCTTAATGAAAAACTGTTTTTT
. TRBJ2-7 . TRBV5-4 CASSSGTSVYEQYF TGTGCCAGCAGCTCCGGGACATCTGTCTACGAGCAGTACTTC